This TCR beta chain was sequenced during a study of cytomegalovirus exposure and HLA in healthy donors. For this clone: Its target is not known.

Points from the study as a whole: The authors enumerated some 170 TCR beta chains as linked to cytomegalovirus. It was reported that the classifier diagnosed cytomegalovirus status with high specificity and sensitivity in both the original and validation cohorts.

Trimming took off 1 base at V and 6 bases at J, with 12 bases between the two ends. CDR1 and CDR2 (germline): SEHNR, FQNEAQ (reference sequence). This CDR3 region has 15 residues. Using immunoSEQ multiplex PCR, the repertoire was profiled, and TCRdb retains in-frame clones only, with some absent. The sample comprises roughly 250,000 clones, about 87% of which are singletons, and about 3% rests with the top ten. The chain couples TRBV7-9 to TRBJ2-2, with no clear D. The sequence was collected from a young man in good health and CMV-seronegative. Material for sequencing was PBMCs. This CDR3 is CASSLVARSAGELFF. In DNA form, the CDR3 reads TGTGCCAGCAGCTTAGTGGCCCGGAGCGCCGGGGAGCTGTTTTTT.